Here is one TCR beta chain with its context. Its antigen is not identified. TCRdb keeps only in-frame clones here, not all; method: immunoSEQ multiplex PCR. The sample yields roughly 11,000 clones, about 89% seen once. These data are taken from a study of T cells after posttransplantation cyclophosphamide. Study-level points and caveats: Tissue-infiltrating T cells from skin or gut overlapped little with blood T cells.

This CDR3 region has 16 residues. Germline CDR1 and CDR2: LGHNA and YNFKEQ. The V gene lost 0 bases and the J gene lost 0 bases, with 11 bases spanning the gap. A marrow graft followed busulfan-fludarabine conditioning, with cyclophosphamide on days +3 and +4. This specimen was PBMCs, taken after allogeneic stem cell transplant with posttransplant cyclophosphamide. The J gene is TRBJ2-5, the V gene TRBV4-2, with D possibly matching TRBD1 (7 bases). The sequence was collected from a female patient aged 25-40 years who received an allogeneic stem cell transplant from an unrelated donor, was CMV-positive, and had no GVHD. Some T cells may originate from the graft donor. This CDR3 is CASSQETGRYQETQYF. As DNA, the CDR3 is TGTGCCAGCAGCCAAGAGACAGGGAGGTACCAAGAGACCCAGTACTTC.